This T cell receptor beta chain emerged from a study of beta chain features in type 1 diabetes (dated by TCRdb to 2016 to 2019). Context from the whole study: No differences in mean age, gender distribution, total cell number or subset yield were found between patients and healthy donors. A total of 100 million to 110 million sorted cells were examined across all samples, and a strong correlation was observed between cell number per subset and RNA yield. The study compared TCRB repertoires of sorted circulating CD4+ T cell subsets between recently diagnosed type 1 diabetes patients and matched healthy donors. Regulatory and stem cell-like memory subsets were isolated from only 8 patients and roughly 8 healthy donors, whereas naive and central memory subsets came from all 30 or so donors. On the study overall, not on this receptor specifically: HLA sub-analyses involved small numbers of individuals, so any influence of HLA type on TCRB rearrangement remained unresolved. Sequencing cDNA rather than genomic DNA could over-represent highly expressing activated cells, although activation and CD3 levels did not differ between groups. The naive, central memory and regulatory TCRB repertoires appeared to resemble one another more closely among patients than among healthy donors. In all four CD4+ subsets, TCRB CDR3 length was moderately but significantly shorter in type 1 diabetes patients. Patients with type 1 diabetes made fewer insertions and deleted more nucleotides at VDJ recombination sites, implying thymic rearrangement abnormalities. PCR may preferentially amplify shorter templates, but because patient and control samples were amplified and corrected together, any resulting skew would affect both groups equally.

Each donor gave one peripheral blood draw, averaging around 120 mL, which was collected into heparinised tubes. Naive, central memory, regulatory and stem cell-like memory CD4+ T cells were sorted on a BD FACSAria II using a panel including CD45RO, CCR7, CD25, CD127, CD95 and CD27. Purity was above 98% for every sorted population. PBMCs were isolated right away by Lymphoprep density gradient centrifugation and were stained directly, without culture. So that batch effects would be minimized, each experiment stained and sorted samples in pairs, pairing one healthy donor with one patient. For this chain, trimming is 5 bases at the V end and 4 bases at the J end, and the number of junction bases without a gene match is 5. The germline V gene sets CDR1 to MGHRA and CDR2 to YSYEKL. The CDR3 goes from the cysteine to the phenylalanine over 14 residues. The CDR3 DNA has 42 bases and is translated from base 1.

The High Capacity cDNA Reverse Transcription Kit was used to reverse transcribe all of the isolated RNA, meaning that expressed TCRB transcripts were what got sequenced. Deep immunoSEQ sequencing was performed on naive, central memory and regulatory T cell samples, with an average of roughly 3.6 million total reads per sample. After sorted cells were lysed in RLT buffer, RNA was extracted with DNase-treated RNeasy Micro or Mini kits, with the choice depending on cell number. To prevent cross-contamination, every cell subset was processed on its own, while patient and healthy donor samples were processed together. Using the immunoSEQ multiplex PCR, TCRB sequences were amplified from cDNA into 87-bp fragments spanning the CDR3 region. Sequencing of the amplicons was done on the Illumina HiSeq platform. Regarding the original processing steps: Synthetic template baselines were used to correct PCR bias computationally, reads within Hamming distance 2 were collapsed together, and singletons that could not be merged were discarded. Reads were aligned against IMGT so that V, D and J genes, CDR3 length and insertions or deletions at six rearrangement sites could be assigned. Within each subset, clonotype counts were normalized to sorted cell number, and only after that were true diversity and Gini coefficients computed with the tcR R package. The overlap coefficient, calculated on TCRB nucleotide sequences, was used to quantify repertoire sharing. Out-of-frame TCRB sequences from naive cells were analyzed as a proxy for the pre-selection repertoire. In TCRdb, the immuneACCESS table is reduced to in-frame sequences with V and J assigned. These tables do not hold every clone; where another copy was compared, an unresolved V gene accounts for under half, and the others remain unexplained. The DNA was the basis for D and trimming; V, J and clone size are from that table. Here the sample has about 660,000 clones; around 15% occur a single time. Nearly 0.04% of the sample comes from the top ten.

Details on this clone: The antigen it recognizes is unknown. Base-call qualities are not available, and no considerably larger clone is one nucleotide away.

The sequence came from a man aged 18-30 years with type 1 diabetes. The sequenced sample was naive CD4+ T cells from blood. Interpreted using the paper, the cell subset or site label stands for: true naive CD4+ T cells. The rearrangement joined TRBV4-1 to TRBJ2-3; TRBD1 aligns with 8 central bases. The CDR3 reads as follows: CASSGQGEADTQYF. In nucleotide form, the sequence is TGCGCCAGCAGCGGACAGGGTGAGGCAGATACGCAGTATTTT.